This passage covers 25 T cell receptor beta chains from one sample sequenced in a study of blood T cell repertoires in COVID-19. Produced via immunoSEQ multiplex PCR; TCRdb's table is partial and in-frame only. Of about 66,000 clones in the sample, around 83% were seen once. Material: peripheral blood. The receptors here all came from a man aged 50 or older with active COVID-19.

The table lists this clone with a few counts. The same CDR3 arises from other DNA sequences in this sample as well. The chain combines TRBV18 with TRBJ1-6; tentative D call: TRBD1 (5 bases). The V and J ends lost 2 bases and 5 bases respectively, with 7 bases between them. There are 14 residues in the CDR3. CDR1 and CDR2 (germline): KGHSH, LQKENI. Here the CDR3 reads CASSPSGNNSPLHF. CDR3 DNA sequence: TGTGCCAGCTCACCATCAGGGAATAATTCACCCCTCCACTTT.

The chain employs TRBV3-1 (or the pseudogene TRBV3-2) and TRBJ1-3; tentative D call: TRBD1 (6 bases). Germline V gene data show CDR1 as LGHDT and CDR2 as YNNKEL (reference sequence). The germline V and J ends were trimmed by 0 bases and 5 bases, with 14 bases remaining between them. The CDR3 contains 16 residues. The CDR3 nucleotides are TGTGCCAGCAGCCAAGAATGGGGGGGCCCACGAAACACCATATATTTT. Amino acids: CASSQEWGGPRNTIYF.

CDR3 amino acids: CASSLVGGRNNEQFF. DNA for the CDR3: TGTGCCAGCAGCTTGGTCGGCGGGAGAAACAATGAGCAGTTCTTC. This chain joins TRBV5-4 and TRBJ2-1, with 7 bases fitting TRBD2. The CDR3 totals 15 residues. V trimming: 0 bases; J trimming: 5 bases; junction bases outside the gene matches: 5. Germline V gene sequence: CDR1 SGHNT, CDR2 YYREEE (reference sequence).

The chain couples TRBV21-1 to TRBJ2-6; the table's D call TRBD2 went unverified against the DNA. TRBV21-1 is flagged as a pseudogene. The CDR3 length is 20 residues. Here the CDR3 DNA reads TGTGCCAGCAGCACACGTCCGGTGTTGATAATTAGCTCTGGGGCCAACGTCCTGACTTTC. Translated, it gives CASSTRPVLIISSGANVLTF.

The chain carries TRBV7-9 and TRBJ2-5; D uncertain. The V gene lost 1 base and the J gene lost 5 bases, with 11 bases spanning the gap. Germline V lookup: CDR1 SEHNR, CDR2 FQNEAQ (reference sequence). This CDR3 spans 14 amino acids. CDR3 amino acids: CASSLDQASETQYF. CDR3 in DNA: TGTGCCAGCAGCTTAGACCAAGCGTCGGAGACCCAGTACTTC.

This clone appeared once. The J gene is TRBJ2-2, the V gene TRBV4-2; D is possibly TRBD2 (6 bases). The V gene lost 7 bases and the J gene lost 1 base, with 19 bases spanning the gap. The length of the CDR3 is 17 residues. Germline V lookup: CDR1 LGHNA, CDR2 YNFKEQ. CDR3 DNA sequence: TGTGCCAGCACGAGCGAGGGAGGCGCCAGGAACACCGGGGAGCTGTTTTTT. Its protein is CASTSEGGARNTGELFF.

This clone was seen more than once but under ten times. The rearrangement joins TRBV19 to TRBJ1-4, with a weak D call TRBD1 (6 bases). V dropped 6 bases and J dropped 3 bases, with 11 bases sitting between them. The CDR3 has 14 amino acids. Germline lookup yields CDR1 LNHDA and CDR2 SQIVND (reference sequence). The DNA for the CDR3 is TGTGCCAGTAGGGAAGGGGGTTCTAATGAAAAACTGTTTTTT. Translating it yields CASREGGSNEKLFF.

This clone is a singleton in its sample. This chain connects TRBV12-5 to TRBJ2-1; 7 nucleotides match TRBD1. The CDR3 has 15 amino acids. The germline gives CDR1 LGHNT, CDR2 FRNRAP. V lost 4 bases, J lost 9 bases, and 12 bases stayed unmatched. The CDR3: CASGSILQGYGEQFF. For the CDR3, the DNA is TGTGCTAGTGGTTCAATATTACAGGGGTATGGTGAGCAGTTCTTC.

The CDR3 spells CASSIDRSYEQYF. In nucleotides, the CDR3 is TGTGCCAGTAGTATAGACCGCTCCTACGAGCAGTACTTC. This chain joins TRBV19 and TRBJ2-7; D remains unclear. This CDR3 comprises 13 residues. Trimming removed 0 bases from V and 0 bases from J, with 3 bases in between. The germline V gene encodes CDR1 LNHDA and CDR2 SQIVND (reference sequence).

The rearrangement joins TRBV9 to TRBJ2-5, with D possibly being TRBD2 (5 bases). CDR3 size: 15 residues. In germline, CDR1 is SGDLS, CDR2 YYNGEE. V shed 4 bases and J shed 3 bases, with 16 bases lying between them. Here the CDR3 DNA reads TGTGCCAGCAGCCCATCCCCATACGGGAAAGAGACCCAGTACTTC. This gives the protein CASSPSPYGKETQYF.

The rearrangement joins TRBV18 to TRBJ1-2; weak D call: TRBD1 (6 bases). V lost 2 bases to trimming and J lost 3 bases, with 10 bases between them. The CDR3 runs to 14 residues. The germline V gene has CDR1 KGHSH and CDR2 LQKENI. The CDR3 DNA sequence: TGTGCCAGCTCACCAAAGGCAGGGGACTATGGCTACACCTTC. Translated: CASSPKAGDYGYTF.

This CDR3 is CASATRPGVEKLFF. In DNA, the CDR3 is TGTGCCAGCGCTACCCGTCCAGGGGTTGAAAAACTGTTTTTT. The chain carries TRBV7-2 and TRBJ1-4; D might be TRBD1 (6 bases). Germline lookup yields CDR1 SGHTA and CDR2 FQGNSA. The CDR3 runs 14 residues. Trimming removed 8 bases at V and 7 bases at J, with 17 bases between. Drawing the rest from reference TRBV7-2 and TRBJ1-4, the complete variable domain is GAGVSQSPSNKVTEKGKDVELRCDPISGHTALYWYRQSLGQGLEFLIYFQGNSAPDKSGLPSDRFSAERTGGSVSTLTIQRTQQEDSAVYLCASATRPGVEKLFFGSGTQLSVL.

The chain couples TRBV6-5 to TRBJ2-7; D call uncertain. Germline V CDR1 and CDR2: MNHEY, SVGAGI. The CDR3 has 14 amino acids. V gave up 0 bases and J gave up 0 bases, with 6 bases separating them. The CDR3 here is CASSYSRSSYEQYF. CDR3 DNA sequence: TGTGCCAGCAGTTACTCGAGAAGCTCCTACGAGCAGTACTTC.

The table lists this clone with a few counts. The V and J genes are TRBV12-3 or TRBV12-4 and TRBJ1-2; TRBD1 matches 11 bases. Unmatched junction bases numbered 2, after V lost 6 bases and J lost 8 bases. The CDR3 totals 12 residues. This CDR3 reads CASSGTGGGYTF. The CDR3 nucleotides read TGTGCCAGCAGCGGGACAGGGGGAGGCTACACCTTC.

The CDR3: CASSPDSSYGYTF. In nucleotides, the CDR3 is TGTGCCAGCTCACCGGACAGCAGCTATGGCTACACCTTC. This chain links TRBV18 with TRBJ1-2; D is perhaps TRBD1 (6 bases). Trimming pared 3 bases from V and 4 bases from J, leaving 9 bases between. CDR3 length: 13 residues. From germline, CDR1 is KGHSH and CDR2 LQKENI.

V is TRBV9 and J is TRBJ1-1; D is ambiguous. The germline gives CDR1 SGDLS, CDR2 YYNGEE. The V end was cut by 5 bases, the J end by 4 bases, with 9 bases between. This CDR3 has 12 residues. This CDR3 reads CASRWEGTEAFF. CDR3 nucleotides: TGTGCCAGCAGATGGGAGGGCACTGAAGCTTTCTTT.

This clone came up once. This sequence joins TRBV12-3 or TRBV12-4 and TRBJ2-1; weak D call: TRBD2 (5 bases). Trimming shortened V by 6 bases and J by 9 bases, and 9 bases separated the two germline ends. This CDR3 comprises 11 residues. The CDR3 region has the DNA TGTGCCAGCAGACTACTAGGTGAGCAGTTCTTC. This codes for CASRLLGEQFF.

The chain uses TRBV5-1 and TRBJ1-1; TRBD1 might be the D (6 bases). V lost 0 bases to trimming and J lost 5 bases, with 17 bases between them. Per the germline V gene, CDR1 is SGHRS and CDR2 is YFSETQ. The CDR3 runs to 16 residues. CDR3 amino acids: CASSLGAGAGETEAFF. In nucleotides, the CDR3 is TGCGCCAGCAGCTTGGGAGCGGGGGCGGGAGAAACTGAAGCTTTCTTT.

V gene TRBV5-1 combines with J gene TRBJ2-3; perhaps TRBD2 as D (5 bases). V was clipped by 4 bases and J by 2 bases, with 5 bases between them. The CDR3 consists of 12 residues. Germline V gives CDR1 SGHRS, CDR2 YFSETQ. This CDR3 reads CASSRDTDTQYF. The CDR3 bases are TGCGCCAGCAGCCGGGACACAGATACGCAGTATTTT.

The V call is TRBV7-6, the J call TRBJ2-5; tentative D call: TRBD2 (5 bases). The CDR3 length is 15 residues. The V end lost 5 bases, the J end lost 4 bases, and 17 bases lay between the germline ends. Germline CDR1 is SGHVS and CDR2 is FNYEAQ. CDR3 DNA: TGTGCCAGCAGCCTTACCGGGGTAATGGGAGAGACCCAGTACTTC. Amino acid sequence: CASSLTGVMGETQYF. Full variable domain (missing parts from reference TRBV7-6 and TRBJ2-5): GAGVSQSPRYKVTKRGQDVALRCDPISGHVSLYWYRQALGQGPEFLTYFNYEAQQDKSGLPNDRFSAERPEGSISTLTIQRTEQRDSAMYRCASSLTGVMGETQYFGPGTRLLVL.

J is TRBJ2-3 and V is TRBV10-2; D gene unclear. The germline V gene has CDR1 WSHSY and CDR2 SAAADI. The length of the CDR3 is 13 residues. Between the trimmed V and J ends, which lost 4 bases and 2 bases, there was a span of 7 bases. CDR3 in DNA: TGCGCCAGCAGTGTTCACTACACAGATACGCAGTATTTT. This gives the protein CASSVHYTDTQYF.

CDR3 sequence: CASSLAMGQRTQETQYF. CDR3 nucleotide sequence: TGCGCCAGCAGCTTGGCGATGGGACAGCGAACCCAAGAGACCCAGTACTTC. The V and J genes are TRBV5-1 and TRBJ2-5; 7 bases are a match to TRBD1. The CDR3 contains 17 residues. The V and J ends lost 0 bases and 1 base, in that order; junction bases with no gene match: 9. Germline assignment: CDR1 SGHRS and CDR2 YFSETQ.

This chain joins TRBV18 and TRBJ1-6, with TRBD1 matching over 8 bases. This CDR3 region has 16 residues. In germline, CDR1 is KGHSH, CDR2 LQKENI. V gave up 4 bases and J gave up 7 bases; unmatched junction bases: 9. This chain's CDR3 is CASSRGQGELNSPLHF. The CDR3 DNA follows: TGTGCCAGCTCACGTGGACAGGGAGAATTGAATTCACCCCTCCACTTT.

The chain links TRBV19 to TRBJ2-2; possible D gene TRBD2, 6 bases. This CDR3 contains 14 residues. Germline lookup yields CDR1 LNHDA and CDR2 SQIVND (reference sequence). V lost 7 bases to trimming and J lost 1 base, with 10 bases between them. DNA of the CDR3: TGTGCCAGTACCCGGAGGGAGAACACCGGGGAGCTGTTTTTT. It yields the protein CASTRRENTGELFF.

V is TRBV2 and J is TRBJ1-6, with TRBD1 identical over 8 bases. This CDR3 contains 15 residues. Germline V lookup: CDR1 SNHLY, CDR2 FYNNEI. Trimming removed 6 bases from V and 9 bases from J; junction bases left unmatched: 10. The CDR3 spells CASRKGQGGSSPLHF. CDR3 nucleotide sequence: TGTGCCAGCAGAAAAGGACAGGGCGGGAGTTCACCCCTCCACTTT.